This T cell receptor beta chain was captured in a study of beta chain features in type 1 diabetes. Looking at the study overall: What patients shared with healthy donors was a similar profile of age, gender and cell yields. Study findings and constraints: TCRB CDR3 length was moderately but significantly reduced in all four CD4+ subsets of Type 1 diabetes patients.

The CDR3 has 11 residues. From germline, CDR1 is SGHNT and CDR2 YYREEE (reference sequence). Between the trimmed V and J ends, which lost 0 bases and 6 bases, there was a span of 4 bases. Naive, central memory, regulatory and stem cell-like memory cells within the CD4+ compartment were sorted using CD45RO/CCR7/CD25/CD127/CD95/CD27. Expressed TCRB transcripts were sequenced, since all the RNA that had been isolated was reverse transcribed. Assay: immunoSEQ multiplex PCR; the TCRdb copy retains only in-frame clones and omits some. The data hold 250,000 to 300,000 clones, with about 24% observed a single time. As for this clone: Its specificity is unknown.

The genes are TRBV5-4 and TRBJ2-7; unclear D gene. Specimen: naive CD4+ T cells from blood. This sequence originates from a woman under 40 with type 1 diabetes. CDR3: CASSLGGEQYF. The CDR3 DNA reads as TGTGCCAGCAGCTTGGGCGGCGAGCAGTACTTC.